These 12 T cell receptor beta chains originate from one sample sequenced in a study of PD-L1 blockade in urothelial cancer. Sequencing used immunoSEQ multiplex PCR; TCRdb keeps in-frame clones, though not all of them. The sample shows around 56,000 clones, about 86% of them seen only once. Material: PBMCs, obtained around atezolizumab (anti-PD-L1) treatment. The receptors were gathered from a middle-aged man with urothelial cancer.

This sequence joins TRBV5-6 and TRBJ1-2; 7 nucleotides agree with TRBD1. V was pared by 4 bases and J by 7 bases, with 1 base of the junction left unmatched. CDR1 and CDR2 (germline): SGHDT, YYEEEE. The CDR3 contains 11 residues. The CDR3 region is CASSRDSGYTF. CDR3 DNA sequence: TGTGCCAGCAGCCGGGACAGTGGCTACACCTTC.

The chain couples TRBV7-9 to TRBJ2-7; D remains unclear. CDR1 is SEHNR and CDR2 is FQNEAQ in the germline V gene (reference sequence). V lost 0 bases to trimming and J lost 4 bases, with 7 bases between them. This CDR3 region has 13 residues. CDR3 DNA: TGTGCCAGCAGCTTAGCGGGCCCTTACGAGCAGTACTTC. Translated: CASSLAGPYEQYF.

The V and J genes are TRBV6-6 and TRBJ1-5; 8 positions agree with TRBD1. The V and J ends lost 5 bases and 2 bases, in that order; junction bases with no gene match: 5. CDR1 and CDR2 (germline): MNHNY, SVGAGI (reference sequence). The CDR3 is made up of 15 amino acids. CDR3 in amino acids: CASSSGQGGNQPQHF. CDR3 coding DNA: TGTGCCAGCAGTAGTGGACAGGGTGGCAATCAGCCCCAGCATTTT.

The V gene is TRBV6-5, the J gene TRBJ2-1; 8 nucleotides agree with TRBD2. This CDR3 has 13 residues. In germline, CDR1 is MNHEY, CDR2 SVGAGI. After removal of 5 bases from V and 10 bases from J, the junction contained 7 bases not matched to a gene. CDR3: CASSPGGAREQFF. The CDR3, as DNA: TGTGCCAGCAGTCCGGGAGGGGCACGGGAGCAGTTCTTC.

The V and J genes are TRBV9 and TRBJ2-7, with D perhaps TRBD2 (6 bases). Germline values: CDR1 SGDLS, CDR2 YYNGEE. Trimming stripped 0 bases from V and 2 bases from J, with 15 bases between. The CDR3 spans 16 residues. The CDR3: CASSVAAGSAPYEQYF. Here the CDR3 DNA reads TGTGCCAGCAGCGTAGCTGCCGGGAGTGCCCCCTACGAGCAGTACTTC.

Concerning this clone itself: Mismatch with germline at one junction end may stem from a read error. The rearrangement links TRBV5-4 to TRBJ2-1; the match to TRBD2 covers 13 bases. This CDR3 is 13 amino acids long. In germline, CDR1 is SGHNT, CDR2 YYREEE (reference sequence). CDR3 amino acids: CASSQRTSGSDLF. DNA of the CDR3: TGTGCCAGCAGCCAGAGGACTAGCGGGAGTGATCTCTTC.

This clone has a handful of counts. The chain has TRBV6-5 and TRBJ1-2; 7 bases align to TRBD1. V was clipped by 2 bases and J by 3 bases; unmatched bases: 6. Germline CDR1 MNHEY, CDR2 SVGAGI. The CDR3 has 15 residues. The CDR3 nucleotides are TGTGCCAGCAGTTACGAGGGCCAGGGGGACTATGGCTACACCTTC. This encodes CASSYEGQGDYGYTF.

This clone was seen once. This chain uses TRBV4-2 with TRBJ1-2; no definite D call. Germline CDR1 LGHNA, CDR2 YNFKEQ. The CDR3 has 15 residues. V lost 0 bases, J lost 5 bases, and 13 bases lay in between. The CDR3 DNA reads TGTGCCAGCAGCCAAGATAACGGTGCAACTTATGGCTACACCTTC. Translating it yields CASSQDNGATYGYTF.

The chain uses TRBV7-2 and TRBJ2-1; no definite D call. This CDR3 spans 13 amino acids. CDR1 and CDR2 from the germline V gene are SGHTA and FQGNSA. Trimming left V 5 bases short and J 9 bases short, with 14 bases between. The CDR3 sequence is CASSPYQTGEQFF. DNA of the CDR3: TGTGCCAGCAGCCCTTATCAGACTGGTGAGCAGTTCTTC.

This clone occurred once. This chain links TRBV30 with TRBJ2-3, with 8 bases aligning to TRBD2. Trimming took 4 bases from V and 2 from J; bases not matched to a gene: 11. This CDR3 region has 16 residues. Looked up from germline, CDR1 is GTSNPN and CDR2 is SVGIG (reference sequence). The CDR3 nucleotides read TGTGCCTGGATTGGGGGCCGCGGGAGGTCCACAGATACGCAGTATTTT. Translating gives CAWIGGRGRSTDTQYF.

V is TRBV6-5 and J is TRBJ1-5; D unresolved. The CDR3 is 13 residues long. Per the germline V gene, CDR1 is MNHEY and CDR2 is SVGAGI. The V gene lost 0 bases and the J gene lost 4 bases, with 4 bases spanning the gap. CDR3 coding DNA: TGTGCCAGCAGTTACTCGAGGAATCAGCCCCAGCATTTT. This sequence encodes CASSYSRNQPQHF.

This clone was seen only a few times. V gene TRBV9 combines with J gene TRBJ2-2; 9 bases are a match to TRBD2. Per the germline V gene, CDR1 is SGDLS and CDR2 is YYNGEE. Trimming at V came to 6 bases and at J to 6 bases, leaving 9 bases not matched to a gene. The CDR3 runs to 15 residues. The CDR3 DNA reads TGTGCCAGCACCGATTCGGCGGGAGGGCCCGGGGAGCTGTTTTTT. Translated, it gives CASTDSAGGPGELFF.